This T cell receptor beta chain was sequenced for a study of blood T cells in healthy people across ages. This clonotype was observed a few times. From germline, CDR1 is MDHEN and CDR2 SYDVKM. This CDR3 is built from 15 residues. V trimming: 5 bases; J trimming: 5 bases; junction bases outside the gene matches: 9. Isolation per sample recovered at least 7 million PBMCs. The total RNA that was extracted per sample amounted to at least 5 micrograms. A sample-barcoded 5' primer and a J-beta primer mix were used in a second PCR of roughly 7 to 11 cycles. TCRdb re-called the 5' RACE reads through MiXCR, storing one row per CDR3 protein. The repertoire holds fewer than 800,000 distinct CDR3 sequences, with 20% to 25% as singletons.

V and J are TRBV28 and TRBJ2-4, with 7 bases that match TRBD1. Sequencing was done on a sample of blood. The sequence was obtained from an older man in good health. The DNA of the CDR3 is TGTGCCAGCAGTCACTATCCCGGGACAGAAAACATTCAGTACTTC. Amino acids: CASSHYPGTENIQYF.